Listed below are T cell receptor beta chains from one sample, sequenced in a study of tumor-infiltrating lymphocytes in localized non-small cell lung cancer. Measured with immunoSEQ multiplex PCR; TCRdb has only the in-frame clones, and not every one. This table holds about 29,000 clones, 70% to 90% found once. The sample consisted of lung tumor tissue. The receptors were sampled from a human donor with non-small cell lung cancer. Each CDR3 is given with its conserved first and last residue. A D gene is named only where the DNA matches it firmly. Not all rows give a size; the values are once, few, many and, for expanded clones, a class.

j_call d_call clone_size v_call cdr3_aa cdr3_nt
TRBJ2-1 NA few TRBV27 CASSLDRTNEQFF TGTGCCAGCAGCCTAGACAGGACCAATGAGCAGTTCTTC
TRBJ2-3 TRBD2 NA TRBV6-5 CASSYSPAGFTDTQYF TGTGCCAGCAGTTACTCGCCAGCGGGGTTCACAGATACGCAGTATTTT
TRBJ2-5 NA once TRBV5-1 CASSLVGGVWETQYF TGCGCCAGCAGCTTGGTAGGCGGGGTGTGGGAGACCCAGTACTTC
TRBJ2-5 NA NA TRBV18 CASSRSTGHQETQYF TGTGCCAGCTCACGGTCGACAGGTCATCAAGAGACCCAGTACTTC
TRBJ2-1 TRBD1 NA TRBV5-1 CASSLLDRVLNEQFF TGCGCCAGCAGCTTGCTGGACAGGGTCTTGAATGAGCAGTTCTTC
TRBJ2-7 TRBD2 NA TRBV28 CASRPTGREPYEQYF TGTGCCAGCAGGCCCACTGGGCGGGAGCCCTACGAGCAGTACTTC
TRBJ1-1 TRBD1 once TRBV9 CASRGTGETEAFF TGTGCCAGCCGCGGGACAGGGGAGACTGAAGCTTTCTTT
TRBJ1-2 NA NA TRBV25-1 CASSYQTSGRGRHGYTF TGTGCCAGCAGTTATCAGACAAGTGGTAGGGGAAGACATGGCTACACCTTC
TRBJ1-1 NA NA TRBV5-4 CASSFWNTEAFF TGTGCCAGCAGCTTCTGGAACACTGAAGCTTTCTTT
TRBJ1-3 TRBD1 NA TRBV2 CASNRDRRYSGNTIYF TGTGCCAGCAACCGGGACAGGCGTTACTCTGGAAACACCATATATTTT
TRBJ1-2 NA few TRBV10-3 CAITEGPAYGYTF TGTGCCATCACCGAGGGGCCAGCTTATGGCTACACCTTC
TRBJ2-6 NA NA TRBV30 CAGDRTSGANVLTF TGTGCCGGGGATCGGACATCTGGGGCCAACGTCCTGACTTTC
TRBJ1-1 NA NA TRBV18 CASSDQVNTEAFF TGTGCCAGCTCAGATCAGGTGAACACTGAAGCTTTCTTT
TRBJ2-6 TRBD1 NA TRBV30 CAWTTGGGGANVLTF TGTGCCTGGACGACAGGGGGCGGTGGGGCCAACGTCCTGACTTTC
TRBJ2-5 NA once TRBV7-8 CASSKGAGAETQYF TGTGCCAGCAGCAAAGGGGCAGGGGCAGAGACCCAGTACTTC
TRBJ1-4 TRBD1 NA TRBV30 CAWSVLQGFNEKLFF TGTGCCTGGAGTGTACTACAGGGGTTTAATGAAAAACTGTTTTTT
TRBJ1-4 NA NA TRBV7-9 CASEDTGSEKLFF TGTGCCAGCGAGGACACAGGGTCTGAAAAACTGTTTTTT
TRBJ2-3 NA NA TRBV7-8 CASSLWGDTDTQYF TGTGCCAGCAGCTTATGGGGGGACACAGATACGCAGTATTTT
TRBJ1-1 TRBD1 NA TRBV27 CASSLRDRGRIEAFF TGTGCCAGCAGTTTAAGGGACAGGGGGAGGATTGAAGCTTTCTTT
TRBJ2-6 NA NA TRBV5-1 CASSQAQVSGANVLTF TGCGCCAGCAGCCAGGCGCAAGTCTCTGGGGCCAACGTCCTGACTTTC
TRBJ2-2 NA NA TRBV10-3 CAISDYDSANTGELFF TGTGCCATCAGTGATTATGACTCCGCGAACACCGGGGAGCTGTTTTTT
TRBJ1-6 NA NA TRBV15 CATSRDPQPGNSPLHF TGTGCCACCAGCAGAGATCCCCAACCGGGGAATTCACCCCTCCACTTT
TRBJ1-1 TRBD1 NA TRBV7-9 CASSLLGQGFTEAFF TGTGCCAGCAGCCTTCTGGGACAGGGATTCACTGAAGCTTTCTTT
TRBJ2-7 NA NA TRBV5-6 CASSRQGGGYEQYF TGTGCCAGCAGTCGACAGGGAGGAGGCTACGAGCAGTACTTC
TRBJ2-2 TRBD2 NA TRBV7-9 CASSLAQVGLAGYTGELFF TGTGCCAGCAGCTTAGCCCAAGTGGGACTAGCGGGGTATACCGGGGAGCTGTTTTTT
TRBJ1-2 NA NA TRBV30 CAWSEYSWGANGYTF TGTGCCTGGAGTGAGTACTCCTGGGGGGCTAATGGCTACACCTTC
TRBJ2-3 TRBD2 NA TRBV7-2 CASSPRTSGGLFGTDTQYF TGTGCCAGCAGCCCCCGGACTAGCGGGGGATTGTTTGGCACAGATACGCAGTATTTT
TRBJ2-5 TRBD1 few TRBV2 CASGTGTGNQETQYF TGTGCCAGCGGCACCGGGACAGGGAACCAAGAGACCCAGTACTTC
TRBJ1-2 NA once TRBV7-9 CASSLAGRYYGYTF TGTGCCAGCAGCTTAGCGGGGCGCTACTATGGCTACACCTTC
TRBJ2-2 NA NA TRBV5-6 CASSYSDLGLFF TGTGCCAGCAGCTATAGCGACCTGGGGCTGTTTTTT
TRBJ2-7 NA NA TRBV5-1 CASSLQGAEQYF TGCGCCAGCAGCTTGCAGGGAGCCGAGCAGTACTTC
TRBJ1-1 NA NA TRBV9 CASSVELVNTEAFF TGTGCCAGCAGCGTAGAATTAGTGAACACTGAAGCTTTCTTT
TRBJ1-4 NA NA TRBV2 CASTPAEVSTNEKLFF TGTGCCAGCACCCCGGCGGAGGTATCAACTAATGAAAAACTGTTTTTT
TRBJ2-7 NA NA TRBV7-2 CASSTKPGHQGEQYF TGTGCCAGCAGCACCAAACCGGGACACCAGGGCGAGCAGTACTTC
TRBJ1-6 NA NA TRBV11-2 CASSPRRAGKWERLHF TGTGCCAGCAGCCCAAGGCGGGCAGGAAAATGGGAACGCCTCCACTTT
TRBJ1-2 TRBD1 NA TRBV2 CASRAIRDRTNGYTF TGTGCCAGCAGGGCAATCCGGGACAGGACCAATGGCTACACCTTC
TRBJ2-2 NA NA TRBV7-7 CASSIRVAGELFF TGTGCTAGCAGCATCAGGGTCGCCGGGGAGCTGTTTTTT
TRBJ1-2 NA NA TRBV9 CASSVPGARGYTF TGTGCCAGCAGCGTCCCAGGGGCGCGTGGCTACACCTTC
TRBJ1-5 NA NA TRBV2 CASKVEGSSNQPQHF TGTGCCAGCAAGGTCGAGGGGAGTAGCAATCAGCCCCAGCATTTT
TRBJ2-7 NA NA TRBV11-2 CASSWDPSSYEQYF TGTGCCAGCAGCTGGGATCCGAGCTCCTACGAGCAGTACTTC
TRBJ1-2 NA NA TRBV16 CASSNTEQDYGYTF TGTGCCAGCAGCAATACGGAACAAGACTATGGCTACACCTTC
TRBJ1-2 NA few TRBV5-6 CASSLVGRNYGYTF TGTGCCAGCAGCTTGGTCGGCAGGAACTATGGCTACACCTTC